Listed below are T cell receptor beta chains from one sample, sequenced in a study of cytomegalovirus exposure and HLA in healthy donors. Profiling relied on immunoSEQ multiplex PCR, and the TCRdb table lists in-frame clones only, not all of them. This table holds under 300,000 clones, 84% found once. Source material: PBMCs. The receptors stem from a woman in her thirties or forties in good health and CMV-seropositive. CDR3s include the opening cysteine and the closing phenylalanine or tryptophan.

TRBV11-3 CASSLDTQGAGGYTF
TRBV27 CASRSGGRSPLHF
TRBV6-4 CASSERADTGDYSNQPQHF
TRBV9 CASSVAFLAGDEDTQYF
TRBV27 CASSLSADRVEYQPQHF
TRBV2 CASSRTGQETQYF
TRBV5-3 CARSLARTGGYNSPLHF
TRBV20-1 CSARQVGEQYF
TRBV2 CASSDVGNTIYF
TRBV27 CASSGRTGTNTGELFF
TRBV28 CASSPEAALAYNEQFF
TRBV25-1 CASSGQIHNSPLHF
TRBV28 CATTKWLLYEQYF
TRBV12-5 CASGLGQDTDTQYF
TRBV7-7 CASGPGGSNQPQHF
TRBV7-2 CASSATGQGWTEAFF
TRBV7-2 CASSPADRAGGYTF
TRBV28 CASSLGDRANYGYTF
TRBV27 CASSYLLPTGRNTEAFF
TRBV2 CASRPTGTTGETQYF
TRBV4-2 CASSQVIPGGVYEQYF
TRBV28 CASSFGQYSNQPQHF
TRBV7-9 CASSLVSGLHNEQFF
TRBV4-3 CASSQRGTSGRPDTQYF
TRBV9 CASSVAPRPYNEQFF
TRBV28 CASSLERRAGRDEQFF
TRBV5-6 CASSLEKPMNTGELFF
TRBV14 CASSTVVDTQYF
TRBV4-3 CASSQVRGPGLSGNTIYF
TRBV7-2 CASSSTSGRAPEQYF
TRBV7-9 CASSPSGSYAYGYTF
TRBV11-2 CASSLRGITEAFF
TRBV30 CAWSNSGNTIYF
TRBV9 CASSEREGVGETQYF
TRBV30 CAWGESGSLYNEQFF
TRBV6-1 CASSDRGNYGYTF
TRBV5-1 CASSSGGRLVFEQYF
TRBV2 CASSAPPAKNIQYF
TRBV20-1 CSAARFDEQFF
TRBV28 CASSLATAGTEKLFF
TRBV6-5 CASSLRGPYNEQFF
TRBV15 CATSRARVAGDTDTQYF
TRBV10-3 CAISARRPLNYEQYF
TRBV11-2 CASSLNSPLHF
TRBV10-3 CAISESTREPQHF
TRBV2 CASSAQSGRGTDTQYF
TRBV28 CASRTAGTSGIDTQYF
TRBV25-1 CASTADRDGYGYTF
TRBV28 CASSYPGGTEAFF
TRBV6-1 CASSVQGETGELFF
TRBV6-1 CASTQGYEQYF
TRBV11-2 CASSLDRGRSGAQYF
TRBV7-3 CASSPDIGQASNEQFF
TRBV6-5 CASQVRVTDTQYF
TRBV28 CASRAPGGFGSYEQYF
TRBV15 CATSRGGTSGEQFF
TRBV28 CAVKLSTVNQPQHF
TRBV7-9 CASSPKSTQYF